These 18 T cell receptor beta chains were all obtained from the same sample, sequenced in a study of T-cell memory formation after mild COVID-19. From the 5' RACE reads, TCRdb called clonotypes with MiXCR, one entry per CDR3 protein. Of fewer than 110,000 distinct CDR3 sequences in the sample, approximately 14% were seen once. Sequenced sample: PBMCs or a T cell subset sorted from them (not recorded which). All receptors come from a man between 18 and 29 years old who had mild COVID-19 (a few samples of this study predate the infection). Cell type and time point are not known.

This clonotype was found many times. CDR3 nucleotides: TGTGCCAGCAGCTCGGAACGGGCTAGCGGTAGCACAGATACGCAGTATTTT. Translated: CASSSERASGSTDTQYF. The chain uses TRBV6-2 or TRBV6-3 and TRBJ2-3; 7 bases are a match to TRBD2. Germline values: CDR1 MNHEY, CDR2 SVGEGT. The CDR3 contains 17 residues. The J segment lost 0 bases and the V segment lost 6 bases, leaving 12 bases of the junction unmatched.

This clonotype has just a few counts. The chain combines TRBV9 with TRBJ1-6; the match to TRBD1 covers 7 bases. The CDR3 is 14 amino acids. The germline gives CDR1 SGDLS, CDR2 YYNGEE. The junction had 10 bases not matched to a gene; V was cut back by 4 bases and J by 12 bases. CDR3: CASSSQGGILPLHF. The CDR3 DNA is TGTGCCAGCAGCTCGCAGGGGGGAATATTACCCCTCCACTTT. The complete variable domain, with remaining parts taken from reference TRBV9 and TRBJ1-6, reads DSGVTQTPKHLITATGQRVTLRCSPRSGDLSVYWYQQSLDQGLQFLIQYYNGEERAKGNILERFSAQQFPDLHSELNLSSLELGDSALYFCASSSQGGILPLHFGNGTRLTVT.

The table lists this clonotype with a few counts. The chain links TRBV27 to TRBJ2-7, with 8 bases matching TRBD1. The CDR3 consists of 14 residues. After removal of 5 bases from V and 5 bases from J, the junction contained 8 bases not matched to a gene. Germline values: CDR1 MNHEY, CDR2 SMNVEV (reference sequence). Written as DNA, the CDR3 is TGTGCCAGCAGTCCCCGACAGGGGTTGGACGAGCAGTACGTC. Amino acids: CASSPRQGLDEQYV.

This clonotype was picked up a small number of times. V gene TRBV11-2 combines with J gene TRBJ2-7; the match to TRBD2 covers 8 bases. CDR1 is SGHAT and CDR2 is FQNNGV in the germline V gene. The V segment lost 8 bases and the J segment 4 bases; nucleotides outside the gene matches: 4. This CDR3 is 12 amino acids long. In DNA form, the CDR3 reads TGTGCCAGCGCGCGGGGGGAGTACGAGCAGTACGTC. As protein: CASARGEYEQYV.

This sequence joins TRBV27 and TRBJ1-5, with a possible D match to TRBD1 (5 bases). The CDR3 sequence is 14 residues long. Trimming shortened V by 6 bases and J by 3 bases, and 12 bases separated the two germline ends. The germline V gene has CDR1 MNHEY and CDR2 SMNVEV (reference sequence). Here the CDR3 DNA reads TGTGCCAGCAGGAAGGGGTTTCCCAATCAGCCCCAGCATTTT. Translated, it gives CASRKGFPNQPQHF.

This clonotype was found a few times. The chain carries TRBV25-1 and TRBJ2-3, with 7 bases matching TRBD2. Germline V gives CDR1 MGHDK, CDR2 SYGVNS. With V trimmed by 6 bases and J by 0 bases, 9 bases remained unmatched. This CDR3 has 16 amino acids. The CDR3 nucleotides read TGTGCCAGCAGCGGGGGGTTTCCCCTTAGCACAGATACGCAGTATTTT. This translates into CASSGGFPLSTDTQYF.

The rearrangement uses TRBV29-1 and TRBJ2-2; 8 nucleotides line up with TRBD1. Trimming removed 7 bases from V and 1 base from J; junction bases left unmatched: 11. Germline V gene lookup returns CDR1 SQVTM and CDR2 ANQGSEA. This CDR3 is built from 16 residues. CDR3 DNA: TGCAGCGCCTGGAATGACAGGGGACGGAACACCGGGGAGCTGTTTTTT. Translated: CSAWNDRGRNTGELFF.

The chain carries TRBV7-2 and TRBJ2-7, with D hard to call. The V end was cut by 5 bases, the J end by 2 bases, with 7 bases between. CDR1 is SGHTA and CDR2 is FQGNSA in the germline V gene. This CDR3 has 12 residues. The CDR3 loop reads CASSRTPYEQYF. Here the CDR3 DNA reads TGTGCCAGCAGCCGAACTCCCTACGAGCAGTACTTC.

The V and J genes are TRBV7-3 and TRBJ1-2, with a weak D call TRBD1 (5 bases). Germline CDR1 reads SGHTA; CDR2 reads FQGTGA. Trimming removed 5 bases from V and 7 bases from J, with 26 bases in between. This CDR3 has 17 residues. In DNA, the CDR3 is TGTGCCAGCAGCCAACACCGCCCCGACGGGGCCCCCGGTGGCTACACCTTC. Translation gives CASSQHRPDGAPGGYTF.

This clonotype occurred a few times. Being one base from a much bigger clone, this may be a read error. The V and J genes are TRBV5-6 and TRBJ1-6; D gene unclear. The CDR3 sequence is 15 residues long. The germline V gene has CDR1 SGHDT and CDR2 YYEEEE. The CDR3 DNA is TGTGCCAGCAGCTGGGGAACCCCCTATAATTCACCCATCCACTTT. It is translated as CASSWGTPYNSPIHF.

Judged by abundance, this clonotype is large (0.1 to 1%). This rearrangement joins TRBV9 to TRBJ2-1, with 8 bases matching TRBD2. V shed 4 bases and J 4 bases; nucleotides not matched to a gene: 13. Per the germline V gene, CDR1 is SGDLS and CDR2 is YYNGEE. The CDR3 sequence is 17 residues long. CDR3 in amino acids: CASSPGGVGGGYNEQFF. As DNA, the CDR3 is TGTGCCAGCAGCCCCGGAGGAGTCGGCGGGGGGTACAATGAGCAGTTCTTC. The full variable domain, completed using reference TRBV9 and TRBJ2-1, is DSGVTQTPKHLITATGQRVTLRCSPRSGDLSVYWYQQSLDQGLQFLIQYYNGEERAKGNILERFSAQQFPDLHSELNLSSLELGDSALYFCASSPGGVGGGYNEQFFGPGTRLTVL.

The chain couples TRBV11-2 to TRBJ2-4; D is unresolved. V dropped 4 bases and J dropped 9 bases, with 7 bases sitting between them. The CDR3 extends over 11 amino acids. CDR1 and CDR2 (germline): SGHAT, FQNNGV. The CDR3 nucleotides are TGTGCCAGCAGCTCCCGTGGCATTCAGTACTTC. Translating it yields CASSSRGIQYF.

This clonotype was observed a handful of times. V is TRBV6-2 or TRBV6-3 and J is TRBJ2-1; D is perhaps TRBD1 or TRBD2 (6 bases each). The CDR3 length is 14 residues. V lost 10 bases and J 5 bases, leaving 18 bases between the germline ends. Germline V gene data show CDR1 as MNHEY and CDR2 as SVGEGT. The CDR3 protein is CAIQARGRHNEQFF. The CDR3 DNA sequence: TGTGCCATCCAGGCCCGGGGGCGCCACAATGAGCAGTTCTTC.

This clonotype was seen a few times. The chain employs TRBV4-1 and TRBJ1-4; TRBD1 is a possible D gene (5 bases). In germline, CDR1 is MGHRA, CDR2 YSYEKL. The V and J ends lost 0 bases and 5 bases respectively, with 10 bases between them. There are 15 residues in the CDR3. DNA of the CDR3: TGCGCCAGCAGCCAAGAATTACAGGACAATGAAAAACTGTTTTTT. Translating it yields CASSQELQDNEKLFF.

Many counts were recorded for this clonotype. The chain employs TRBV7-9 and TRBJ1-1, with TRBD1 matching 11 bases. This CDR3 spans 15 amino acids. V lost 5 bases, J lost 5 bases, and 7 bases stayed unmatched. From germline, CDR1 is SEHNR and CDR2 FQNEAQ (reference sequence). CDR3 residues: CASSTRTGGGTEAFF. The CDR3 coding sequence is TGTGCCAGCAGCACCCGGACAGGGGGCGGAACTGAAGCTTTCTTT.

This chain uses TRBV7-8 with TRBJ1-2, with D possibly TRBD1 on 5 matching bases. This CDR3 contains 13 residues. The V gene's germline CDR1 is SGHVS and CDR2 FQNEAQ. V was pared by 6 bases and J by 6 bases, with 14 bases between. The CDR3 loop is CASRPRAGNGYTF. Written as DNA, the CDR3 is TGTGCCAGCAGACCTAGGGCAGGGAATGGCTACACCTTC.

This clonotype was recorded only once. The chain recombines TRBV15 with TRBJ1-4, with a tentative D call TRBD1 (6 bases). The CDR3 is 20 residues long. CDR1 and CDR2 from the germline V gene are LNHNV and YYDKDF (reference sequence). V was pared by 3 bases and J by 0 bases, with 23 bases between. The CDR3, as DNA: TGTGCCACCAGCAGGCCCCGTCCAGGGGAGGACCATGCAACTAATGAAAAACTGTTTTTT. Its translation: CATSRPRPGEDHATNEKLFF.

This clonotype occurred a few times. The chain couples TRBV6-5 to TRBJ2-7; tentative D call: TRBD2 (5 bases). Germline V gives CDR1 MNHEY, CDR2 SVGAGI. The ends were cut back, 6 bases at V and 3 bases at J, with 6 bases in the middle. The length of the CDR3 is 11 residues. DNA for the CDR3: TGTGCCAGCAGGACTATCTACGAGCAGTACTTC. The encoded protein is CASRTIYEQYF.